This T cell receptor (beta chain) was recovered during a study of response to subunit inactivated influenza vaccine. General study results and limits: The study's authors posited that every seasonal influenza vaccination enlists few new T cells.

MiXCR was run by TCRdb on the RT-PCR reads, yielding one entry per CDR3 protein. The sample includes some 800,000 distinct CDR3 sequences, roughly 20% of them seen just once. V trimming: 4 bases; J trimming: 9 bases; junction bases outside the gene matches: 8. The CDR3 has 13 amino acids. The germline V gene encodes CDR1 SGHRS and CDR2 YFSETQ. This clonotype was seen only a few times. The antigen remains unidentified. The chain combines TRBV5-1 with TRBJ1-2, with 8 bases aligning to TRBD1. The sequence was collected from a man over 45 who received an inactivated influenza vaccine. Sample: PBMCs from blood, taken 5 days after vaccination. Written as DNA, the CDR3 is TGCGCCAGCAGCGGCGACAGGGGTGTTCGCTACACCTTC. Amino acid sequence: CASSGDRGVRYTF.